This entry describes one T cell receptor (beta chain). Original processing methods: Cell counts per sample came from amplifying reference gene primers. Repertoires were generated with immunoSEQ multiplex PCR, while TCRdb's copy carries only in-frame clones and drops some. V, J and clone size derive from that table, while D and trimming were established from the DNA sequence. The sample lists about 190,000 clones, roughly 88% occurring once. The sample belongs to a study of blood T cell repertoires in COVID-19. Overall study: Acute and convalescent COVID-19 specimens originated in the United States, Italy and Spain. T cells, B-cell-depleted T cells, or PBMCs provided the cDNA or gDNA that served as material.

The germline V gene encodes CDR1 LNHDA and CDR2 SQIVND (reference sequence). This CDR3 spans 15 amino acids. The V and J ends lost 6 bases and 0 bases, in that order; junction bases with no gene match: 2. What was sequenced was peripheral blood. This rearrangement joins TRBV19 to TRBJ2-2; the match to TRBD2 covers 9 bases. This sequence was found in a woman in her thirties or forties who had recovered from COVID-19. DNA of the CDR3: TGTGCCAGTAGATTAGCGGGAGCGAACACCGGGGAGCTGTTTTTT. Its protein product is CASRLAGANTGELFF.